The rows below give T cell receptor beta chains drawn from one sample of a study of early T cells in non-severe SARS-CoV-2 infection. MiXCR was run by TCRdb on the 5' RACE reads, yielding one entry per CDR3 protein. Here the sample spans 53,000 or so distinct CDR3 sequences, around 10% being singletons. The sample in question was whole blood, obtained at baseline. The receptor set was obtained from an adult who was a healthcare worker with PCR-confirmed SARS-CoV-2 infection or an uninfected control (not recorded which). The CDR3 runs from the conserved cysteine through the conserved F or W. The D gene is left open where the match is weak.

- | TRBJ2-7 | TRBV20-1 | CSAAPWDQLAYEQYF
TRBD1 | TRBJ2-2 | TRBV7-7 | CASSPTGGPSGELFF
- | TRBJ2-1 | TRBV7-9 | CASRGQSYNEQFF
TRBD1 | TRBJ1-1 | TRBV18 | CASSPGQGGEAFF
- | TRBJ2-4 | TRBV12-3/TRBV12-4 | CASSFSGNIQYF
TRBD1 | TRBJ1-4 | TRBV10-3 | CAISGQGAVEKLFF
TRBD2 | TRBJ2-1 | TRBV12-3/TRBV12-4 | CASSLGVAGAFDEQFF
TRBD1 | TRBJ2-1 | TRBV6-2/TRBV6-3 | CASSYWDRGIHEQFF
- | TRBJ2-7 | TRBV27 | CASRDYSYEQYF
- | TRBJ2-7 | TRBV6-2/TRBV6-3 | CASGDGDEQYF
- | TRBJ1-1 | TRBV12-3/TRBV12-4 | CASSFRGVNTEAFF
- | TRBJ1-1 | TRBV27 | CASSPDLPGRTEAFF
TRBD2 | TRBJ2-7 | TRBV27 | CASSFAAGVTYEQYF
TRBD1 | TRBJ1-2 | TRBV9 | CASSVGGTAYGYTF
- | TRBJ1-1 | TRBV28 | CASTHRFGQPNTEAFF
- | TRBJ2-7 | TRBV7-9 | CASSLGYRQSYEQYF
- | TRBJ2-1 | TRBV12-3/TRBV12-4 | CASSTNGLPYNEQFF
- | TRBJ1-1 | TRBV7-9 | CASSPLRTGNTEAFF
- | TRBJ2-2 | TRBV7-9 | CASSQSRVFGELFF
- | TRBJ2-7 | TRBV7-2 | CASSPQFGRAYEQYF
TRBD1 | TRBJ2-1 | TRBV4-3 | CASSPRTGVSYNEQFF
- | TRBJ2-3 | TRBV4-3 | CASSQGFRSGGIDTQYF
- | TRBJ2-1 | TRBV7-3 | CASSPHPLLEQFF
TRBD1 | TRBJ2-7 | TRBV4-1 | CASSQAAGTVYEQYF
TRBD2 | TRBJ2-1 | TRBV5-6 | CASSAGLAGGYSYNEQFF
- | TRBJ2-3 | TRBV6-2/TRBV6-3 | CASNRAGLVVTDTQYF
- | TRBJ1-1 | TRBV28 | CASNRGQNTEAFF
- | TRBJ1-1 | TRBV3-1 | CATRGGTEAFF
- | TRBJ2-7 | TRBV7-2 | CASSSQGAPQLVLFNEQYF
TRBD2 | TRBJ2-3 | TRBV5-1 | CASSLFPSGRTDTQYF
- | TRBJ2-2 | TRBV11-2 | CASSRPAANTGELFF
- | TRBJ2-3 | TRBV20-1 | CSGKFPGGGTDTQYF
- | TRBJ2-1 | TRBV29-1 | CSGQQLGSYNEQFF
- | TRBJ2-1 | TRBV4-1 | CASSQGSEQFF
- | TRBJ2-3 | TRBV10-3 | CAISDGLTAQYF
- | TRBJ2-2 | TRBV4-2 | CASSQRDTGELFF
- | TRBJ2-1 | TRBV20-1 | CSASKENEQFF
TRBD1 | TRBJ2-5 | TRBV11-1 | CASRSTGTGEETQYF
- | TRBJ1-6 | TRBV6-5 | CASSREDGHNSPLHF
- | TRBJ1-2 | TRBV4-1 | CASSHALLLLHGYTF
- | TRBJ1-3 | TRBV4-1 | CASSQEDPDSGNTIYF
- | TRBJ2-1 | TRBV20-1 | CSALVGFYNEQFF
- | TRBJ2-4 | TRBV28 | CASSSGTSVSIQYF
- | TRBJ2-3 | TRBV20-1 | CSAFKTVQDTQYF
TRBD1 | TRBJ2-2 | TRBV2 | CASMIQGAATGELFF
- | TRBJ2-5 | TRBV20-1 | CSARPAEKETQYF
- | TRBJ2-2 | TRBV11-2 | CASSSDNTGELFF
TRBD1 | TRBJ2-7 | TRBV6-2/TRBV6-3 | CASSNGQGPGEQYF
TRBD1 | TRBJ2-1 | TRBV6-5 | CASSPRTGASDEQFF
- | TRBJ2-5 | TRBV19 | CASSIRGQETQYF
- | TRBJ2-7 | TRBV28 | CASSHQVEGMYEYF
- | TRBJ2-2 | TRBV7-3 | CASSLSDLPNTGELFF
TRBD2 | TRBJ2-1 | TRBV7-9 | CASSFLAGDRNEQFF
- | TRBJ2-3 | TRBV7-9 | CASSPSMASTDTQYF